Below are 20 T cell receptor beta chains sequenced from a single sample in a study of blood T cells in healthy people across ages. The authors ran a second PCR of about 6 to 12 cycles using a sample-barcoded 5' primer and a J-beta primer mix. TCRdb re-called the 5' RACE reads with MiXCR, one entry per CDR3 protein. The sample contains roughly 1,300,000 distinct CDR3 sequences, around 59% of which appear only once. The sequenced sample was blood. The receptors come from a man aged 18 to 30 in good health.

The rearrangement uses TRBV9 and TRBJ1-2; perhaps TRBD1 as D (6 bases). This CDR3 contains 15 residues. Trimming left V 0 bases short and J 3 bases short, with 12 bases between. Germline lookup yields CDR1 SGDLS and CDR2 YYNGEE. The CDR3 DNA reads TGTGCCAGCAGCGTAGCTACAGGGCCATACTATGGCTACACCTTC. As protein: CASSVATGPYYGYTF.

The chain has TRBV10-3 and TRBJ2-4; TRBD2 matches at 13 bases. The CDR3 has 17 amino acids. Germline CDR1 is ENHRY and CDR2 is SYGVKD. V was pared by 6 bases and J by 7 bases, with 12 bases of the junction left unmatched. CDR3 protein: CAISGAGGTSGTNIQYF. As DNA, the CDR3 is TGTGCCATCAGCGGTGCGGGCGGGACTAGCGGGACCAACATTCAGTACTTC.

The V gene is TRBV12-3 or TRBV12-4, the J gene TRBJ2-6; TRBD2 matches at 8 bases. The ends lost 2 bases at V and 7 bases at J; junction bases unmatched: 4. The CDR3 is 15 amino acids. CDR3 nucleotides: TGTGCCAGCAGTTTATCACGGGAGGGAGCCAACGTCCTGACTTTC. Protein: CASSLSREGANVLTF.

The rearrangement uses TRBV11-2 and TRBJ2-4, with TRBD1 matching 8 bases. The CDR3 length is 11 residues. The V segment lost 4 bases and the J segment 15 bases; nucleotides outside the gene matches: 5. CDR1 is SGHAT and CDR2 is FQNNGV in the germline V gene. CDR3 DNA sequence: TGTGCCAGCAGCTCCAGACAGGGGTTGTACTTC. This translates into CASSSRQGLYF.

The genes are TRBV10-3 and TRBJ2-7; TRBD1 matches at 10 bases. CDR3 length: 14 amino acids. Germline values: CDR1 ENHRY, CDR2 SYGVKD. Trimming at V came to 9 bases and at J to 2 bases, leaving 7 bases not matched to a gene. DNA of the CDR3: TGTGCCATTTCCCGACAGGGGGCTACCTACGAGCAGTACTTC. This translates into CAISRQGATYEQYF.

V and J are TRBV10-3 and TRBJ1-5; unclear D gene. This CDR3 has 13 residues. CDR1 and CDR2 from the germline V gene are ENHRY and SYGVKD. Deletions cut 7 bases from V and 0 bases from J, with 7 bases between. The CDR3 bases are TGTGCCATCACCCGGGATAGCAATCAGCCCCAGCATTTT. Translating it yields CAITRDSNQPQHF.

This clonotype was seen only once. The rearrangement joins TRBV6-5 to TRBJ2-3; maybe TRBD1 (6 bases). V shed 5 bases and J shed 4 bases, with 16 bases lying between them. Per germline, CDR1 MNHEY and CDR2 SVGAGI. This CDR3 is built from 15 residues. This CDR3 is CASSPTGLGADTQYF. The DNA of the CDR3 is TGTGCCAGCAGTCCTACAGGGTTAGGGGCAGATACGCAGTATTTT.

The chain carries TRBV4-1 and TRBJ2-1, with TRBD2 matching over 7 bases. The length of the CDR3 is 14 residues. V shed 3 bases, J shed 6 bases, and the junction held 5 bases outside the gene matches. CDR1 is MGHRA and CDR2 is YSYEKL in the germline V gene. This chain's CDR3 is CASSQGSGLNEQFF. The CDR3 DNA reads TGCGCCAGCAGCCAGGGTAGCGGGCTCAATGAGCAGTTCTTC.

The gene calls are TRBV7-2 and TRBJ2-3; D is undetermined. This CDR3 comprises 13 residues. The germline gives CDR1 SGHTA, CDR2 FQGNSA. V was trimmed by 5 bases and J by 6 bases, leaving 12 bases between them. The CDR3 nucleotides read TGTGCCAGCAGCCCAGGCTACGGGGATACGCAGTATTTT. The encoded protein is CASSPGYGDTQYF.

This chain uses TRBV20-1 with TRBJ2-5; D is ambiguous. Germline V gene lookup returns CDR1 DFQATT and CDR2 SNEGSKA (reference sequence). Trimming left V 6 bases short and J 5 bases short, with 13 bases between. The CDR3 contains 12 residues. The CDR3 DNA sequence: TGCAGTGCAATAGGACCTCTGGAGACCCAGTACTTC. Residues: CSAIGPLETQYF.

The V call is TRBV2, the J call TRBJ1-1; TRBD1 is a possible D gene (5 bases). Germline CDR1 reads SNHLY; CDR2 reads FYNNEI. With 7 bases removed from V and 7 bases from J, the gap between germline ends came to 16 bases. This CDR3 is 13 amino acids long. The DNA of the CDR3 is TGTGCCAGCATGACCCCAGGGATAAGTGAAGCTTTCTTT. Its protein is CASMTPGISEAFF.

The V and J genes are TRBV7-9 and TRBJ2-7; 9 nucleotides agree with TRBD1. Germline V gene data show CDR1 as SEHNR and CDR2 as FQNEAQ (reference sequence). The CDR3 consists of 14 residues. The V and J ends lost 5 bases and 5 bases, in that order; junction bases with no gene match: 7. CDR3 loop: CASSHRTGDHEQYF. In nucleotides, the CDR3 is TGTGCCAGCAGCCACAGGACAGGGGACCACGAGCAGTACTTC.

This clonotype was seen a few times. The chain combines TRBV20-1 with TRBJ2-5, with 11 bases that match TRBD1. The J call may be mistaken, given a closer DNA end match to TRBJ2-7. This CDR3 spans 13 amino acids. The V gene's germline CDR1 is DFQATT and CDR2 SNEGSKA (reference sequence). This chain's CDR3 is CSAQGQGGYEQYF. The CDR3 nucleotides read TGCAGTGCTCAGGGACAGGGGGGATACGAGCAGTACTTC.

This clonotype was seen more than once but under ten times. The chain couples TRBV7-2 to TRBJ2-7; 7 bases are a match to TRBD1. The CDR3 is made up of 14 amino acids. Germline trimming cut 3 bases from V and 4 bases from J; bases unmatched to any gene: 6. Looked up from germline, CDR1 is SGHTA and CDR2 is FQGNSA. The CDR3 loop reads CASSFPGQVYEQYF. The CDR3 DNA sequence: TGTGCCAGCAGCTTCCCCGGACAGGTATACGAGCAGTACTTC.

The chain links TRBV7-2 to TRBJ2-3; 8 nucleotides line up with TRBD1. Germline CDR1 is SGHTA and CDR2 is FQGNSA. The length of the CDR3 is 17 residues. J lost 4 bases, V lost 4 bases, and 13 bases had no gene match. The CDR3 DNA reads TGTGCCAGCAGCTCAGGGCCCGGCAGGGGGCGCGCAGATACGCAGTATTTT. Protein sequence: CASSSGPGRGRADTQYF.

The chain uses TRBV29-1 and TRBJ1-1; the match to TRBD1 covers 7 bases. The CDR3 sequence is 14 residues long. Germline-derived CDR1 and CDR2 are SQVTM and ANQGSEA. V lost 7 bases, J lost 0 bases, and 8 bases stayed unmatched. The CDR3 reads CSALKTGVNTEAFF. The CDR3, as DNA: TGCAGCGCACTGAAAACAGGGGTGAACACTGAAGCTTTCTTT.

The chain has TRBV12-3 or TRBV12-4 and TRBJ2-6, with unresolved D. V dropped 6 bases and J dropped 4 bases, with 7 bases sitting between them. CDR3 length equals 13 residues. Here the CDR3 reads CASRTQGANVLTF. The CDR3 DNA follows: TGTGCCAGCAGGACTCAAGGGGCCAACGTCCTGACTTTC.

The rearrangement links TRBV4-1 to TRBJ1-2, with a weak D call TRBD1 (5 bases). This CDR3 has 14 amino acids. Per the germline V gene, CDR1 is MGHRA and CDR2 is YSYEKL. The V gene lost 0 bases and the J gene lost 3 bases, with 8 bases spanning the gap. The CDR3: CASSQEAGYYGYTF. CDR3 nucleotides: TGCGCCAGCAGCCAAGAAGCAGGGTACTATGGCTACACCTTC.

The chain has TRBV7-9 and TRBJ2-3; a possible D gene is TRBD2 (5 bases). The CDR3 contains 15 residues. Germline-derived CDR1 and CDR2 are SEHNR and FQNEAQ (reference sequence). The V end was cut by 6 bases, the J end by 1 base, with 14 bases between. CDR3 sequence: CASSPRALGTDTQYF. In DNA, the CDR3 is TGTGCCAGCAGTCCGAGGGCCCTGGGCACAGATACGCAGTATTTT. The full variable domain, completed using reference TRBV7-9 and TRBJ2-3, is DTGVSQNPRHKITKRGQNVTFRCDPISEHNRLYWYRQTLGQGPEFLTYFQNEAQLEKSRLLSDRFSAERPKGSFSTLEIQRTEQGDSAMYLCASSPRALGTDTQYFGPGTRLTVL.

The V call is TRBV12-3 or TRBV12-4, the J call TRBJ1-4; 7 bases align to TRBD1. The CDR3 has 15 residues. The trim removed 6 bases at V and 8 bases at J, leaving 12 bases unmatched. In DNA, the CDR3 is TGTGCCAGCAGCTCAGTCGGGACAGAAAGAGAAAAACTGTTTTTT. Translation: CASSSVGTEREKLFF.